This T cell receptor beta chain comes out of a study of T-cell memory formation after mild COVID-19. Study details: Clusters were largely donor specific. Study-wide points: From day 15 to 85, contracting clones were balanced between CD4 and CD8, whereas later expanders leaned toward CD4+. CM and EM subsets held most contracting CD4+ clones; EMRA held CD8+ ones. Memory from before infection featured some responding clones, which suggests cross-reactive memory joined.

There are a few counts of this clonotype. What it binds is unknown. Germline trimming cut 4 bases from V and 1 base from J; bases unmatched to any gene: 10. The length of the CDR3 is 18 residues. CDR1 SGHRS and CDR2 YFSETQ come from the germline V gene. TCRdb re-called the 5' RACE reads through MiXCR, storing one row per CDR3 protein. The top ten hold about an eighth of the sample, which has fewer than 250,000 distinct CDR3 sequences, approximately 30% seen once. The rearrangement joins TRBV5-1 to TRBJ2-7; TRBD2 aligns across 14 bases. What was sequenced was PBMCs or a T cell subset sorted from them (not recorded which). This TCR came from an adult woman who had mild COVID-19 (a few samples of this study predate the infection). Cell type and time point are not known. The CDR3 nucleotides are TGCGCCAGCAGCCCCCGACTAGCGGGAGGGGCAGAGTCCTACGAGCAGTACTTC. Translating gives CASSPRLAGGAESYEQYF.